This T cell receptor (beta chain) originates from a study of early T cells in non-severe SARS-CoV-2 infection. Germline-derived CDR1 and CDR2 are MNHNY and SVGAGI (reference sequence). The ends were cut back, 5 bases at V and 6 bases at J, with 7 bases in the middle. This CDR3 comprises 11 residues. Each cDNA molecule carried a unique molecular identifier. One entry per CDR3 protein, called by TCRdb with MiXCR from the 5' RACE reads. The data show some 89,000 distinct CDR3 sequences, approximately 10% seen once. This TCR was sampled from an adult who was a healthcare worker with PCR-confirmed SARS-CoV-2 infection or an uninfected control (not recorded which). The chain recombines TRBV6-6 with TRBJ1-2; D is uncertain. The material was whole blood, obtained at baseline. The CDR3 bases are TGTGCCAGCAGTCGCCAGGATGGCTACACCTTC. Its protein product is CASSRQDGYTF.